The 23 T cell receptor beta chains presented below share a single source sample, sequenced in a study of identifying expanded T cells in peripheral blood. Sequencing was performed with immunoSEQ multiplex PCR; in TCRdb, only in-frame clones are kept and a portion is missing. The sample shows 120,000 or so clones, over 65% of them seen only once. The specimen sequenced was blood. The receptor source for this set is a person between 18 and 69 years old in good health.

The CDR3 nucleotides read TGCGCCAGCTCTTCCGGACAGGGGGTCACAGATACGCAGTATTTT. Translation gives CASSSGQGVTDTQYF. The chain uses TRBV5-1 and TRBJ2-3; 10 positions agree with TRBD1. This CDR3 spans 15 amino acids. CDR1 and CDR2 (germline): SGHRS, YFSETQ. The V gene end was trimmed by 7 bases and the J gene end by 2 bases; junction bases not matched to a gene: 7.

Comment on this clone: Other DNA variants within this sample encode the same CDR3. V is TRBV6-1 and J is TRBJ1-5; D not resolved. The germline gives CDR1 MNHNS, CDR2 SASEGT. Trimming took off 5 bases at V and 5 bases at J, with 7 bases between the two ends. The CDR3 spans 12 residues. CDR3 loop: CASSRLDQPQHF. The CDR3 region has the DNA TGTGCCAGCAGTCGACTTGATCAGCCCCAGCATTTT.

This clone has only a few counts. The chain combines TRBV7-2 with TRBJ1-3; no firm D call. V was cut by 4 bases and J by 5 bases, with 6 bases left in between. Germline V CDR1 and CDR2: SGHTA, FQGNSA. This CDR3 has 12 residues. The CDR3 DNA reads as TGTGCCAGCAGCTCACATCGAAACACCATATATTTT. Amino acids: CASSSHRNTIYF.

The V gene is TRBV30, the J gene TRBJ2-1; 7 positions agree with TRBD1. J was trimmed by 7 bases and V by 1 base; bases with no gene match: 16. Germline CDR1 reads GTSNPN; CDR2 reads SVGIG (reference sequence). The CDR3 length is 17 residues. The CDR3 coding sequence is TGTGCCTGGAGTGACCCCCTACGAAGACAGGGCGGGAATGAGCAGTTCTTC. Translation: CAWSDPLRRQGGNEQFF.

This chain's CDR3 is CASSFGSVMNTEAFF. CDR3 sequence (DNA): TGCGCCAGCAGCTTCGGGTCAGTCATGAACACTGAAGCTTTCTTT. The V call is TRBV5-1, the J call TRBJ1-1; D unclear. The germline V gene has CDR1 SGHRS and CDR2 YFSETQ. CDR3 length: 15 amino acids. V lost 2 bases and J 0 bases, leaving 11 bases between the germline ends.

The chain couples TRBV14 to TRBJ1-2, with D unclear. Looked up from germline, CDR1 is SGHDN and CDR2 is FVKESK. V dropped 1 base and J dropped 4 bases, with 7 bases sitting between them. The CDR3 is 13 residues long. This CDR3 is CASSQGAAYGYTF. The CDR3 DNA reads as TGTGCCAGCAGCCAAGGGGCAGCCTATGGCTACACCTTC.

This clone was seen once. The chain uses TRBV14 and TRBJ1-2; D gene unclear. CDR3 length: 13 amino acids. Germline CDR1 and CDR2: SGHDN and FVKESK. V was cut by 4 bases and J by 5 bases, with 11 bases left in between. The DNA of the CDR3 is TGTGCCAGCAGCCTCTACCTTGGATATGGCTACACCTTC. Translated, it gives CASSLYLGYGYTF.

V gene TRBV5-1 combines with J gene TRBJ2-5, with D maybe TRBD2 (6 bases). Germline V lookup: CDR1 SGHRS, CDR2 YFSETQ. This CDR3 region has 16 residues. V was cut by 4 bases and J by 1 base, with 17 bases left in between. The DNA of the CDR3 is TGCGCCAGCAGCCCTGGGTTAGCGGCCTCCCAAGAGACCCAGTACTTC. Translated, it gives CASSPGLAASQETQYF.

The CDR3 DNA follows: TGTGCCAGCCGGACAGGGAACTATGGCTACACCTTC. Translating gives CASRTGNYGYTF. V usage is TRBV27 and J usage is TRBJ1-2, with 8 bases identical to TRBD1. V was pared by 8 bases and J by 2 bases, with 1 base of the junction left unmatched. CDR1 is MNHEY, CDR2 SMNVEV, per germline (reference sequence). The CDR3 has 12 amino acids.

The chain combines TRBV5-1 with TRBJ2-5; D might be TRBD2 (6 bases). The V end was cut by 2 bases, the J end by 2 bases, with 16 bases between. CDR1 is SGHRS, CDR2 YFSETQ, per germline. The CDR3 extends over 16 amino acids. CDR3 amino acids: CASSLTQPGTQETQYF. The CDR3 DNA reads as TGCGCCAGCAGCTTAACCCAGCCAGGGACTCAAGAGACCCAGTACTTC.

This clone was counted once. This chain links TRBV13 with TRBJ1-2; the D gene is possibly TRBD1 (5 bases). V gave up 4 bases and J gave up 6 bases, with 12 bases separating them. CDR3 length equals 13 residues. Germline V CDR1 and CDR2: PRHDT, FYEKMQ (reference sequence). CDR3 sequence: CASSYARVDGYTF. DNA of the CDR3: TGTGCCAGCAGCTACGCCAGGGTCGATGGCTACACCTTC.

This chain uses TRBV9 with TRBJ1-1; TRBD1 is a possible D gene (5 bases). In germline, CDR1 is SGDLS, CDR2 YYNGEE. This CDR3 has 13 amino acids. Trimming pared 3 bases from V and 4 bases from J, leaving 10 bases between. CDR3 bases: TGTGCCAGCAGCGGGGGGACGGCCACTGAAGCTTTCTTT. It translates to CASSGGTATEAFF.

This clone was recorded many times. The chain combines TRBV7-2 with TRBJ1-1; no clear D. CDR1 SGHTA and CDR2 FQGNSA come from the germline V gene. The CDR3 consists of 13 residues. With 4 bases removed from V and 9 bases from J, the gap between germline ends came to 15 bases. CDR3 residues: CASSSPPGPQAFF. In DNA form, the CDR3 reads TGTGCCAGCAGCTCTCCACCCGGACCACAAGCTTTCTTT.

This sequence joins TRBV7-2 and TRBJ2-1, with D perhaps matching TRBD1 (6 bases). Between the trimmed V and J ends, which lost 2 bases and 7 bases, there was a span of 12 bases. The CDR3 spans 14 residues. Per the germline V gene, CDR1 is SGHTA and CDR2 is FQGNSA. The CDR3 loop is CASSLSVGANEQFF. As DNA, the CDR3 is TGTGCCAGCAGCTTAAGTGTGGGGGCGAATGAGCAGTTCTTC.

V gene TRBV6-5 combines with J gene TRBJ2-5; D not certain. The J call is in doubt because the DNA end fits TRBJ2-7 better. The germline V gene has CDR1 MNHEY and CDR2 SVGAGI. CDR3 length: 14 amino acids. The CDR3 reads CASRPRISSYEQYF. The CDR3 nucleotides are TGTGCCAGCCGCCCCAGGATTAGCTCCTACGAGCAGTACTTC.

The V call is TRBV7-6, the J call TRBJ2-1, with a tentative D call TRBD1 (7 bases). V was shortened by 6 bases and J by 7 bases, with 13 bases between the two germline ends. The CDR3 extends over 13 amino acids. Germline V CDR1 and CDR2: SGHVS, FNYEAQ. CDR3 region: CASSFPGGNEQFF. CDR3 DNA sequence: TGTGCCAGCAGTTTTCCAGGGGGGAATGAGCAGTTCTTC.

This clone was counted a single time. This chain connects TRBV6-5 to TRBJ1-2; D not resolved. The CDR3 covers 14 residues. The germline gives CDR1 MNHEY, CDR2 SVGAGI. The germline V and J ends were trimmed by 2 bases and 0 bases, with 7 bases remaining between them. The CDR3 DNA follows: TGTGCCAGCAGTTACCCGGGGACTAACTATGGCTACACCTTC. As protein: CASSYPGTNYGYTF.

This clone was recorded a few times. The chain uses TRBV28 and TRBJ2-7; a weak D match, TRBD2 (5 bases). CDR3 length: 13 residues. In germline, CDR1 is MDHEN, CDR2 SYDVKM. With 7 bases removed from V and 2 bases from J, the gap between germline ends came to 12 bases. The CDR3 coding sequence is TGTGCCAGCACCGGGGTATCGACCTACGAGCAGTACTTC. Protein product: CASTGVSTYEQYF.

V usage is TRBV27 and J usage is TRBJ1-3, with no clear D. Trimming removed 0 bases from V and 4 bases from J, with 4 bases in between. The CDR3 sequence is 13 residues long. Germline lookup yields CDR1 MNHEY and CDR2 SMNVEV (reference sequence). CDR3 sequence: CASSLSSGNTIYF. The CDR3 DNA reads as TGTGCCAGCAGTTTATCATCCGGAAACACCATATATTTT.

CDR3 bases: TGTGCCAGCAGCTTAGCGCAGGGCACCAATCAGCCCCAGCATTTT. It yields the protein CASSLAQGTNQPQHF. This chain links TRBV7-6 with TRBJ1-5; D perhaps matches TRBD1 (5 bases). V lost 0 bases and J lost 3, with 9 bases in between. Germline V gives CDR1 SGHVS, CDR2 FNYEAQ. The CDR3 is made up of 15 amino acids.

In its sample, this clone was seen many times. The CDR3 nucleotides are TGTGCCAGTAGTATGGGAGGGGGGACCCAGTACTTC. It yields the protein CASSMGGGTQYF. The chain is built from TRBV19 and TRBJ2-5; maybe TRBD2 (7 bases). The CDR3 extends over 12 amino acids. Trimming took 3 bases from V and 7 from J, leaving 9 bases between them. The V gene's germline CDR1 is LNHDA and CDR2 SQIVND (reference sequence).

The chain links TRBV14 to TRBJ2-5; D ambiguous. The CDR3 runs 16 residues. V was cut by 2 bases and J by 5 bases, with 18 bases left in between. Germline CDR1 SGHDN, CDR2 FVKESK. Here the CDR3 DNA reads TGTGCCAGCAGCCAAAGGCGATCTGGGTTCGACGAGACCCAGTACTTC. Its translation: CASSQRRSGFDETQYF.

The rearrangement uses TRBV18 and TRBJ1-2; D is unclear. This CDR3 contains 19 residues. Trimming took 2 bases from V and 3 from J, leaving 25 bases between them. CDR1 is KGHSH and CDR2 is LQKENI in the germline V gene. In DNA form, the CDR3 reads TGTGCCAGCTCACCATCTGGCTCCGATGCCGGAACACGGTACTATGGCTACACCTTC. It is translated as CASSPSGSDAGTRYYGYTF.